Listed here are 15 T cell receptor beta chains from one sample, sequenced in a study of OX40 agonist ivuxolimab in advanced cancers. Library preparation employed the immunoSEQ multiplex PCR assay. Imported from immuneACCESS, the table was reduced by TCRdb to in-frame sequences with V and J called. These copies leave out some clones; in studies compared against another copy, an unresolved V gene accounts for under half, and the cause of the remainder is not known. The sample records 90,000 to 100,000 clones, about 80% of which are singletons. The ten biggest clones cover over 1.1% of the sample. Sequenced material: CD4+ or CD8+ T cells sorted from blood, taken in a trial of the OX40 agonist ivuxolimab. The receptors come from an adult with an advanced solid tumor such as melanoma, head and neck, liver or kidney cancer.

In this sample, this clone turned up once. The chain links TRBV5-8 to TRBJ1-5; D is perhaps TRBD1 (5 bases). The CDR3 is 15 amino acids. Germline CDR1 and CDR2: SGHTS and YDEGEE. V dropped 1 base and J dropped 2 bases, with 10 bases sitting between them. The CDR3 reads CASSLWGSGNQPQHF. The CDR3 DNA sequence: TGTGCCAGCAGCTTGTGGGGGAGCGGCAATCAGCCCCAGCATTTT. Full variable domain (missing parts from reference TRBV5-8 and TRBJ1-5): EAGVTQSPTHLIKTRGQQATLRCSPISGHTSVYWYQQALGLGLQFLLWYDEGEERNRGNFPPRFSGRQFPNYSSELNVNALELEDSALYLCASSLWGSGNQPQHFGDGTRLSIL.

The gene calls are TRBV6-5 and TRBJ2-5; weak D call: TRBD2 (5 bases). Between the trimmed V and J ends, which lost 5 bases and 8 bases, there was a span of 15 bases. Germline CDR1 MNHEY, CDR2 SVGAGI. This CDR3 is built from 13 residues. This CDR3 is CASSETISVTQYF. For the CDR3, the DNA is TGTGCCAGCAGTGAGACTATTTCTGTTACCCAGTACTTC.

This clone was picked up many times. This chain links TRBV29-1 with TRBJ2-7, with 14 bases lining up with TRBD2. The CDR3 has 15 amino acids. The J segment lost 2 bases and the V segment lost 6 bases, leaving 6 bases of the junction unmatched. Germline V gene lookup returns CDR1 SQVTM and CDR2 ANQGSEA. CDR3 in amino acids: CSVTTSGRDPYEQYF. Here the CDR3 DNA reads TGCAGCGTGACGACTAGCGGGAGGGATCCCTACGAGCAGTACTTC.

The J gene is TRBJ1-2, the V gene TRBV7-9; 7 bases agree with TRBD1. This CDR3 is 13 amino acids long. Germline V gene sequence: CDR1 SEHNR, CDR2 FQNEAQ (reference sequence). The V segment lost 5 bases and the J segment 8 bases; nucleotides outside the gene matches: 8. CDR3 nucleotides: TGTGCCAGCAGCCTCCCTGGAGGGGGCGGCTACACCTTC. This sequence encodes CASSLPGGGGYTF. Filled out from reference TRBV7-9 and TRBJ1-2, the complete variable domain reads DTGVSQNPRHKITKRGQNVTFRCDPISEHNRLYWYRQTLGQGPEFLTYFQNEAQLEKSRLLSDRFSAERPKGSFSTLEIQRTEQGDSAMYLCASSLPGGGGYTFGSGTRLTVV.

This clone was picked up a small number of times. This chain joins TRBV19 and TRBJ2-1; 7 nucleotides agree with TRBD1. CDR3 length equals 16 residues. With 6 bases clipped from V and 0 bases from J, the junction kept 8 bases outside the gene matches. Germline CDR1 is LNHDA and CDR2 is SQIVND (reference sequence). DNA for the CDR3: TGTGCCAGTAGGGATGACAGGGCGAGCTCCTACAATGAGCAGTTCTTC. Its protein product is CASRDDRASSYNEQFF.

V usage is TRBV5-4 and J usage is TRBJ1-1; 10 nucleotides match TRBD1. Germline V CDR1 and CDR2: SGHNT, YYREEE (reference sequence). The CDR3 totals 18 residues. J gave up 0 bases and V 1 base, and 9 bases lay outside the gene matches. The CDR3 sequence is CASSLMTGGGVLNTEAFF. In nucleotides, the CDR3 is TGTGCCAGCAGCTTGATGACAGGGGGCGGGGTACTGAACACTGAAGCTTTCTTT.

The rearrangement links TRBV27 to TRBJ2-2; TRBD1 matches at 9 bases. The germline gives CDR1 MNHEY, CDR2 SMNVEV (reference sequence). This CDR3 region has 16 residues. The V segment lost 6 bases and the J segment 0 bases; nucleotides outside the gene matches: 5. The CDR3 DNA reads TGTGCCAGCAGGGACAGGGGCGCTGCGAACACCGGGGAGCTGTTTTTT. Residues: CASRDRGAANTGELFF.

In its sample, this clone was seen a few times. The chain carries TRBV28 and TRBJ1-5; the match to TRBD1 covers 10 bases. Trimming at V came to 3 bases and at J to 5 bases, leaving 4 bases not matched to a gene. From germline, CDR1 is MDHEN and CDR2 SYDVKM. CDR3 length equals 15 residues. The chain's CDR3 is CASSFGQGGDQPQHF. As DNA, the CDR3 is TGTGCCAGCAGTTTTGGACAGGGGGGGGATCAGCCCCAGCATTTT. The full variable domain, rest sourced from reference TRBV28 and TRBJ1-5, is DVKVTQSSRYLVKRTGEKVFLECVQDMDHENMFWYRQDPGLGLRLIYFSYDVKMKEKGDIPEGYSVSREKKERFSLILESASTNQTSMYLCASSFGQGGDQPQHFGDGTRLSIL.

V usage is TRBV5-1 and J usage is TRBJ2-2; unclear D gene. Germline lookup yields CDR1 SGHRS and CDR2 YFSETQ. V gave up 0 bases and J gave up 7 bases, with 7 bases separating them. CDR3 length equals 13 residues. The CDR3, as DNA: TGCGCCAGCAGCTTGGTGCCGGACGGGGAGCTGTTTTTT. Translating gives CASSLVPDGELFF.

The V and J genes are TRBV6-5 and TRBJ1-1, with unresolved D. Trimming took 2 bases from V and 1 from J, leaving 5 bases between them. Germline V gene lookup returns CDR1 MNHEY and CDR2 SVGAGI. The CDR3 is 13 amino acids. CDR3 nucleotides: TGTGCCAGCAGTTACAAGAAGAACACTGAAGCTTTCTTT. Amino acids: CASSYKKNTEAFF.

The chain is built from TRBV7-2 and TRBJ2-7; D is undetermined. V was cut by 3 bases and J by 7 bases, with 13 bases left in between. CDR1 SGHTA and CDR2 FQGNSA come from the germline V gene. The CDR3 is 13 amino acids. The CDR3 spells CASSFDFFTEQYF. The DNA for the CDR3 is TGTGCCAGCAGCTTTGACTTTTTTACGGAGCAGTACTTC.

DNA for the CDR3: TGTGCCAGCAGTTTACTCCAGGGGTCCTACGAGCAGTACTTC. It is translated as CASSLLQGSYEQYF. The chain couples TRBV27 to TRBJ2-7; D might be TRBD1 (6 bases). Per germline, CDR1 MNHEY and CDR2 SMNVEV (reference sequence). The CDR3 has 14 amino acids. Trimming removed 2 bases from V and 1 base from J, with 9 bases in between.

The rearrangement links TRBV30 to TRBJ2-1; 10 nucleotides agree with TRBD2. The germline V gene has CDR1 GTSNPN and CDR2 SVGIG (reference sequence). The CDR3 length is 13 residues. In DNA form, the CDR3 reads TGTGCTTGCTTCGGGACTAGCGAAAATGAGCAGTTCTTC. Translation gives CACFGTSENEQFF. Looking up the rest from reference TRBV30 and TRBJ2-1 gives the full variable domain: SQTIHQWPATLVQPVGSPLSLECTVEGTSNPNLYWYRQAAGRGLQLLFYSVGIGQISSEVPQNLSASRPQDRQFILSSKKLLLSDSGFYLCACFGTSENEQFFGPGTRLTVL.

The V and J genes are TRBV7-2 and TRBJ1-1; 8 bases are a match to TRBD1. V lost 5 bases, J lost 5 bases, and 4 bases stayed unmatched. This CDR3 contains 13 residues. Germline V gives CDR1 SGHTA, CDR2 FQGNSA. The CDR3 region is CASSRTGRTEAFF. DNA for the CDR3: TGTGCCAGCAGCCGGACAGGGCGAACTGAAGCTTTCTTT.

The chain combines TRBV19 with TRBJ2-5; no clear D. Germline V lookup: CDR1 LNHDA, CDR2 SQIVND (reference sequence). Between the trimmed V and J ends, which lost 3 bases and 1 base, there was a span of 15 bases. This CDR3 is 16 amino acids long. CDR3 in DNA: TGTGCCAGTAGTATCCCGTGTTGGGGTAGCCAAGAGACCCAGTACTTC. Translating gives CASSIPCWGSQETQYF.